This TCR beta chain was identified in a study of blood T cells in healthy people across ages. Then a second PCR, running roughly 7 to 11 cycles, was carried out with a sample-barcoded 5' primer and a J-beta primer mix. Each CDR3 protein is one row after TCRdb ran MiXCR on the 5' RACE reads. Here the sample spans about 1,800,000 distinct CDR3 sequences, over 25% being singletons. V trimming: 0 bases; J trimming: 7 bases; junction bases outside the gene matches: 13. CDR1 SGHVS and CDR2 FQNEAQ come from the germline V gene. The CDR3 has 18 residues. About this clonotype itself: Its antigen is currently unknown.

Whole-study findings and limits: Across the age range, TCR beta diversity per million T cells fell in a roughly linear way.

The sample taken for sequencing was blood. The chain couples TRBV7-8 to TRBJ2-1, with 9 positions matching TRBD1. This clonotype was sampled from a woman aged 25 to 39 in good health. The chain's CDR3 is CASSLAVGTGIGGNEQFF. CDR3 DNA: TGTGCCAGCAGCTTAGCGGTCGGGACAGGGATTGGCGGGAATGAGCAGTTCTTC.